Below are 7 T cell receptor beta chains sequenced from a single sample in a study of blood T cells in healthy people across ages. A second PCR, run for roughly 7 to 11 cycles, used a sample-barcoded 5' primer plus a J-beta primer mix. TCRdb independently ran MiXCR on the 5' RACE reads; one entry per CDR3 protein. Of some 860,000 distinct CDR3 sequences listed, roughly 56% are singletons. The source material was blood. All receptors come from a man aged 35-49 years in good health.

This chain links TRBV4-2 with TRBJ2-5; D may be TRBD2 (5 bases). The CDR3 has 15 residues. The germline V gene has CDR1 LGHNA and CDR2 YNFKEQ. V lost 2 bases to trimming and J lost 3 bases, with 13 bases between them. CDR3 nucleotides: TGTGCCAGCAGCCAAAGTACCAGCGGAAAAGAGACCCAGTACTTC. Its protein product is CASSQSTSGKETQYF.

CDR3 in amino acids: CASSIHQLNYEQYF. For the CDR3, the DNA is TGTGCCAGCAGTATCCACCAGCTAAACTACGAGCAGTACTTC. V gene TRBV12-3 or TRBV12-4 combines with J gene TRBJ2-4; D unclear. The tail of the sequence fits TRBJ2-7 better, so the J call may be wrong. The CDR3 sequence is 14 residues long.

The chain links TRBV2 to TRBJ2-7, with 10 bases matching TRBD2. CDR1 and CDR2 from the germline V gene are SNHLY and FYNNEI. The ends lost 2 bases at V and 7 bases at J; junction bases unmatched: 14. The CDR3 runs 17 residues. The CDR3 bases are TGTGCCAGCAGTGAATGGAGCGGGAGGGTTTTGGGGGAGGAGCAGTACTTC. Protein sequence: CASSEWSGRVLGEEQYF. The whole variable domain, filled in from reference TRBV2 and TRBJ2-7, reads EPEVTQTPSHQVTQMGQEVILRCVPISNHLYFYWYRQILGQKVEFLVSFYNNEISEKSEIFDDQFSVERPDGSNFTLKIRSTKLEDSAMYFCASSEWSGRVLGEEQYFGPGTRLTVT.

The chain uses TRBV15 and TRBJ1-2; TRBD1 might be the D (6 bases). The germline V gene encodes CDR1 LNHNV and CDR2 YYDKDF (reference sequence). Trimming cost V 5 bases and J 6 bases, with 13 bases left between them. The CDR3 loop spans 13 amino acids. CDR3 loop: CATSYQGIDGYTF. CDR3 bases: TGTGCCACCAGCTACCAGGGGATCGATGGCTACACCTTC.

This sequence joins TRBV7-2 and TRBJ2-5, with a weak D call TRBD2 (6 bases). Germline CDR1 and CDR2: SGHTA and FQGNSA. V shed 5 bases and J shed 11 bases, with 24 bases lying between them. The CDR3 has 15 amino acids. This CDR3 is CASSPEGRILNEQYF. The CDR3 DNA reads as TGTGCCAGCAGCCCGGAGGGCCGGATTTTGAATGAGCAGTACTTC.

The chain combines TRBV19 with TRBJ1-2; D unresolved. Germline CDR1 is LNHDA and CDR2 is SQIVND (reference sequence). This CDR3 has 15 residues. The V end lost 4 bases, the J end lost 6 bases, and 18 bases lay between the germline ends. As DNA, the CDR3 is TGTGCCAGTAGTAAACAAGTAAGGCCTTTGGATGGCTACACCTTC. It encodes CASSKQVRPLDGYTF. Based on the CDR3 plus reference TRBV19 and TRBJ1-2, the full variable domain is DGGITQSPKYLFRKEGQNVTLSCEQNLNHDAMYWYRQDPGQGLRLIYYSQIVNDFQKGDIAEGYSVSREKKESFPLTVTSAQKNPTAFYLCASSKQVRPLDGYTFGSGTRLTVV.

This chain joins TRBV14 and TRBJ2-5, with D perhaps matching TRBD1 or TRBD2 (5 bases each). The CDR3 loop spans 14 amino acids. V was cut by 2 bases and J by 4 bases, with 11 bases left in between. Germline loops: CDR1 SGHDN, CDR2 FVKESK. The CDR3 DNA follows: TGTGCCAGCAGCCAAAGGGGAGAGGGAGAGACCCAGTACTTC. This codes for CASSQRGEGETQYF.